One and the same sample provided the 21 T cell receptor beta chains below, sequenced in a study of control samples from healthy donors and cancer patients. Here immunoSEQ multiplex PCR was the method, and the copy in TCRdb shows in-frame clones only, minus some. Of 100,000 to 150,000 clones listed, 92% are singletons. The specimen sequenced was blood. All receptors derive from a woman in her forties or fifties in good health.

This sequence joins TRBV3-1 (or the pseudogene TRBV3-2) and TRBJ2-1; no definite D call. This CDR3 has 11 residues. Per the germline V gene, CDR1 is LGHDT and CDR2 is YNNKEL (reference sequence). The V end was cut by 3 bases, the J end by 4 bases, with 1 base between. The CDR3 DNA reads TGTGCCAGCAGCCATTACAATGAGCAGTTCTTC. This codes for CASSHYNEQFF.

This clone came up once. The chain employs TRBV29-1 and TRBJ2-5, with 7 bases that match TRBD1. Trimming cost V 6 bases and J 5 bases; bases outside gene matches: 6. Germline V CDR1 and CDR2: SQVTM, ANQGSEA. The CDR3 has 12 residues. The DNA for the CDR3 is TGCAGCGTAACGACAGGGCACGAGACCCAGTACTTC. Translated, it gives CSVTTGHETQYF.

The chain links TRBV4-1 to TRBJ2-1, with D perhaps being TRBD1 or TRBD2 (5 bases each). In germline, CDR1 is MGHRA, CDR2 YSYEKL. V lost 1 base and J 5 bases, leaving 9 bases between the germline ends. The CDR3 is made up of 14 amino acids. CDR3 sequence: CASSQVEGNNEQFF. CDR3 in DNA: TGCGCCAGCAGCCAAGTAGAGGGGAACAATGAGCAGTTCTTC.

The chain's CDR3 is CASSLAGTGGMEPQHF. The CDR3 DNA is TGTGCCAGTAGTCTAGCCGGGACAGGGGGCATGGAGCCCCAGCATTTT. The chain employs TRBV19 and TRBJ1-5; TRBD1 matches 12 bases. Trimming at V came to 5 bases and at J to 8 bases, leaving 10 bases not matched to a gene. This CDR3 has 16 amino acids. CDR1 and CDR2 from the germline V gene are LNHDA and SQIVND (reference sequence).

The rearrangement uses TRBV19 and TRBJ1-5; 10 bases agree with TRBD1. The CDR3 runs to 17 residues. In germline, CDR1 is LNHDA, CDR2 SQIVND (reference sequence). J was trimmed by 4 bases and V by 3 bases; bases with no gene match: 9. The CDR3 DNA reads TGTGCCAGTAGTATTATGACAGGGGGCGCCGGGAATCAGCCCCAGCATTTT. Its translation is CASSIMTGGAGNQPQHF.

This clone was seen only once. The V gene is TRBV11-2, the J gene TRBJ2-6; 10 bases match TRBD1. The V gene end was trimmed by 5 bases and the J gene end by 2 bases; junction bases not matched to a gene: 9. This CDR3 contains 18 residues. Germline V gene sequence: CDR1 SGHAT, CDR2 FQNNGV. This CDR3 is CASSPGQGMTAGANVLTF. The CDR3 nucleotides read TGTGCCAGCAGCCCGGGACAGGGGATGACAGCTGGGGCCAACGTCCTGACTTTC. Full variable domain (missing parts from reference TRBV11-2 and TRBJ2-6): EAGVAQSPRYKIIEKRQSVAFWCNPISGHATLYWYQQILGQGPKLLIQFQNNGVVDDSQLPKDRFSAERLKGVDSTLKIQPAKLEDSAVYLCASSPGQGMTAGANVLTFGAGSRLTVL.

J is TRBJ1-5 and V is TRBV19, with D tentatively TRBD1 (6 bases). CDR1 and CDR2 (germline): LNHDA, SQIVND (reference sequence). Trimming cost V 7 bases and J 1 base, with 14 bases left between them. The CDR3 is 15 amino acids. CDR3 coding DNA: TGTGCCAGTACCTCGGGGGGCTGGAGCAATCAGCCCCAGCATTTT. It encodes CASTSGGWSNQPQHF.

This clone has a single count. This chain links TRBV5-1 with TRBJ1-1, with a tentative D call TRBD1 (6 bases). This CDR3 has 14 residues. The germline gives CDR1 SGHRS, CDR2 YFSETQ. V lost 3 bases and J 0 bases, leaving 9 bases between the germline ends. CDR3 protein: CASSYGQLNTEAFF. The CDR3 region has the DNA TGCGCCAGCAGCTACGGACAGCTGAACACTGAAGCTTTCTTT.

The chain links TRBV13 to TRBJ2-1, with TRBD1 identical over 9 bases. V trimming: 5 bases; J trimming: 3 bases; junction bases outside the gene matches: 2. The CDR3 is made up of 14 amino acids. Germline CDR1 is PRHDT and CDR2 is FYEKMQ (reference sequence). DNA of the CDR3: TGTGCCAGCAGCCGGGGACAGGGCTACAATGAGCAGTTCTTC. It encodes CASSRGQGYNEQFF.

The CDR3 loop is CAWSGDMMNTEAFF. The CDR3, as DNA: TGTGCCTGGAGCGGGGACATGATGAACACTGAAGCTTTCTTT. This rearrangement joins TRBV30 to TRBJ1-1; D is possibly TRBD1 (6 bases). The V gene's germline CDR1 is GTSNPN and CDR2 SVGIG (reference sequence). The CDR3 runs to 14 residues. The ends were cut back, 3 bases at V and 0 bases at J, with 11 bases in the middle.

The V call is TRBV2, the J call TRBJ1-2; D is possibly TRBD1 (5 bases). This CDR3 is built from 16 residues. Germline V lookup: CDR1 SNHLY, CDR2 FYNNEI. V was shortened by 7 bases and J by 2 bases, with 20 bases between the two germline ends. The CDR3 nucleotides read TGTGCCAGCACCTTTTCAGGGATAACCTCCAACTATGGCTACACCTTC. Translating it yields CASTFSGITSNYGYTF. The full variable domain, in which reference TRBV2 and TRBJ1-2 provide the parts outside the CDR3, is EPEVTQTPSHQVTQMGQEVILRCVPISNHLYFYWYRQILGQKVEFLVSFYNNEISEKSEIFDDQFSVERPDGSNFTLKIRSTKLEDSAMYFCASTFSGITSNYGYTFGSGTRLTVV.

The rearrangement links TRBV14 to TRBJ2-3; 7 bases match TRBD2. The length of the CDR3 is 15 residues. Germline CDR1 is SGHDN and CDR2 is FVKESK. Unmatched junction bases numbered 9, after V lost 6 bases and J lost 3 bases. CDR3 nucleotide sequence: TGTGCCAGCAGAAAGACGACGGGGGGTACAGATACGCAGTATTTT. It translates to CASRKTTGGTDTQYF. The full variable domain, completed using reference TRBV14 and TRBJ2-3, is EAGVTQFPSHSVIEKGQTVTLRCDPISGHDNLYWYRRVMGKEIKFLLHFVKESKQDESGMPNNRFLAERTGGTYSTLKVQPAELEDSGVYFCASRKTTGGTDTQYFGPGTRLTVL.

CDR3 sequence: CSVPLAGVTETQYF. The CDR3 DNA reads TGCAGCGTTCCACTAGCGGGAGTAACAGAGACCCAGTACTTC. J is TRBJ2-5 and V is TRBV29-1; 11 positions agree with TRBD2. Losses at the gene ends were 5 bases for V and 4 bases for J; bases not matched to a gene: 6. Germline assignment: CDR1 SQVTM and CDR2 ANQGSEA. This CDR3 has 14 amino acids.

V and J are TRBV4-1 and TRBJ2-3; the match to TRBD1 covers 7 bases. V was clipped by 1 base and J by 2 bases; unmatched bases: 3. CDR1 and CDR2 (germline): MGHRA, YSYEKL. The CDR3 loop spans 15 amino acids. CDR3 residues: CASSQVTGVTDTQYF. The CDR3, as DNA: TGCGCCAGCAGCCAAGTTACAGGGGTCACAGATACGCAGTATTTT.

This chain joins TRBV3-1 (or the pseudogene TRBV3-2) and TRBJ2-7; 7 bases fit TRBD1. The CDR3 is 13 amino acids. From germline, CDR1 is LGHDT and CDR2 YNNKEL (reference sequence). The trim removed 4 bases at V and 8 bases at J, leaving 8 bases unmatched. This chain's CDR3 is CASSPRQGVQQYF. CDR3 DNA: TGTGCCAGCAGCCCGAGACAGGGTGTCCAGCAGTACTTC.

The chain combines TRBV5-1 with TRBJ1-6; D gene ambiguous. Per the germline V gene, CDR1 is SGHRS and CDR2 is YFSETQ. V lost 1 base to trimming and J lost 9 bases, with 14 bases between them. The CDR3 has 15 amino acids. For the CDR3, the DNA is TGCGCCAGCAGCTTGTATAGTTCGGGATCTTCACCCCTCCACTTT. Translated: CASSLYSSGSSPLHF.

V usage is TRBV6-1 and J usage is TRBJ2-1; possible D gene TRBD1, 6 bases. The CDR3 contains 16 residues. V dropped 2 bases and J dropped 3 bases, with 14 bases sitting between them. The V gene's germline CDR1 is MNHNS and CDR2 SASEGT. In DNA, the CDR3 is TGTGCCAGCAGTGAATACTTTCAGGGGTTCTACAATGAGCAGTTCTTC. As protein: CASSEYFQGFYNEQFF.

The chain is built from TRBV5-1 and TRBJ2-5; 12 bases map to TRBD2. Per the germline V gene, CDR1 is SGHRS and CDR2 is YFSETQ. The CDR3 length is 17 residues. V gave up 0 bases and J gave up 5 bases; unmatched junction bases: 8. The CDR3 DNA reads as TGCGCCAGCAGCTTGGGCCAGCTAGCGGGAGGGCAGGAGACCCAGTACTTC. Translated, it gives CASSLGQLAGGQETQYF.

The chain joins TRBV28 to TRBJ1-5, with 10 positions matching TRBD1. The germline gives CDR1 MDHEN, CDR2 SYDVKM. V shed 6 bases, J shed 5 bases, and the junction held 4 bases outside the gene matches. The CDR3 covers 14 residues. CDR3 nucleotides: TGTGCCAGCAGACGACAGGGGGCTGATCAGCCCCAGCATTTT. It is translated as CASRRQGADQPQHF.

The CDR3 DNA reads as TGTGCCAGCAGCTTAGGAGGGGACTACGAGCAGTACTTC. Protein sequence: CASSLGGDYEQYF. V and J are TRBV11-3 and TRBJ2-7; either TRBD1 or TRBD2 may supply D (5 bases each). The length of the CDR3 is 13 residues. The V gene lost 1 base and the J gene lost 3 bases, with 7 bases spanning the gap. Per the germline V gene, CDR1 is SGHNT and CDR2 is YENEEA.

The chain combines TRBV10-3 with TRBJ1-1; D is undetermined. Trimming stripped 0 bases from V and 1 base from J, with 6 bases between. The CDR3 has 14 residues. The germline CDR1 and CDR2 sequences are ENHRY and SYGVKD. The CDR3 loop is CAISESYRNTEAFF. In nucleotides, the CDR3 is TGTGCCATCAGTGAGTCCTACAGGAACACTGAAGCTTTCTTT.